These 14 T cell receptor beta chains originate from one sample sequenced in a study of blood T cells in healthy people across ages. The second PCR ran roughly 6 to 11 cycles with a sample-barcoded 5' primer and J-beta primers. Each CDR3 protein is one row after TCRdb ran MiXCR on the 5' RACE reads. The repertoire holds about 640,000 distinct CDR3 sequences, with approximately 59% as singletons. The sequenced sample was blood. These receptor sequences come from a man aged 55-75 years in good health.

This clonotype was seen more than once but under ten times. The chain recombines TRBV20-1 with TRBJ2-3, with D possibly TRBD2 on 5 matching bases. CDR3 length: 14 residues. Trimming removed 4 bases from V and 3 bases from J, with 14 bases in between. Looked up from germline, CDR1 is DFQATT and CDR2 is SNEGSKA (reference sequence). The CDR3 coding sequence is TGCAGTGCTAAGGATAGCGCGCTAACAGATACGCAGTATTTT. Its protein product is CSAKDSALTDTQYF.

This clonotype has a single count. V is TRBV25-1 and J is TRBJ1-6; 8 bases line up with TRBD1. The V segment lost 3 bases and the J segment 10 bases; nucleotides outside the gene matches: 5. Germline values: CDR1 MGHDK, CDR2 SYGVNS. This CDR3 region has 14 residues. The DNA of the CDR3 is TGTGCCAGCAGTGATACGGACAGGGCCTCACCCCTCCACTTT. This codes for CASSDTDRASPLHF.

The V gene is TRBV5-1, the J gene TRBJ2-7; D may be TRBD1 (5 bases). The CDR3 spans 15 residues. Germline V gene data show CDR1 as SGHRS and CDR2 as YFSETQ. Trimming left V 0 bases short and J 0 bases short, with 10 bases between. DNA for the CDR3: TGCGCCAGCAGCTTGGACTCAGGGCCCTCCTACGAGCAGTACTTC. It yields the protein CASSLDSGPSYEQYF. The full variable domain, in which reference TRBV5-1 and TRBJ2-7 provide the parts outside the CDR3, is KAGVTQTPRYLIKTRGQQVTLSCSPISGHRSVSWYQQTPGQGLQFLFEYFSETQRNKGNFPGRFSGRQFSNSRSEMNVSTLELGDSALYLCASSLDSGPSYEQYFGPGTRLTVT.

The V gene is TRBV2, the J gene TRBJ2-5, with D perhaps TRBD2 (5 bases). The germline V gene has CDR1 SNHLY and CDR2 FYNNEI. V lost 7 bases to trimming and J lost 0 bases, with 12 bases between them. CDR3 length: 14 residues. Here the CDR3 reads CASIRGFNQETQYF. The DNA of the CDR3 is TGTGCCAGCATTCGGGGTTTTAACCAAGAGACCCAGTACTTC.

This clonotype was seen a handful of times. V and J are TRBV21-1 and TRBJ2-7; the D call of TRBD1 is as the table states it, not checked on the DNA. TRBV21-1 is described as a pseudogene. There are 14 residues in the CDR3. This CDR3 reads CASFRDSSSYEQYF. The CDR3 nucleotides read TGTGCCAGTTTCCGGGACAGTAGCTCCTACGAGCAGTACTTC.

The V and J genes are TRBV10-3 and TRBJ2-1; 7 nucleotides agree with TRBD1. The CDR3 spans 15 residues. J was trimmed by 9 bases and V by 0 bases; bases with no gene match: 8. The germline CDR1 and CDR2 sequences are ENHRY and SYGVKD. The CDR3 sequence: CAISESTNRGTEQFF. CDR3 DNA sequence: TGTGCCATCAGTGAGTCTACCAACAGGGGAACTGAGCAGTTCTTC.

The chain recombines TRBV7-9 with TRBJ2-5; 8 positions match TRBD1. Germline values: CDR1 SEHNR, CDR2 FQNEAQ (reference sequence). CDR3 length: 15 amino acids. Trimming at V came to 2 bases and at J to 4 bases, leaving 6 bases not matched to a gene. CDR3 amino acids: CASSLSDRVRETQYF. For the CDR3, the DNA is TGTGCCAGCAGCTTATCGGACAGGGTGAGAGAGACCCAGTACTTC.

The rearrangement uses TRBV10-3 and TRBJ2-3, with D tentatively TRBD1 (5 bases). The length of the CDR3 is 16 residues. V lost 6 bases to trimming and J lost 0 bases, with 16 bases between them. The germline CDR1 and CDR2 sequences are ENHRY and SYGVKD. CDR3 sequence reads: CAIRPLVGPSTDTQYF. The CDR3 DNA sequence: TGTGCCATCAGACCGTTGGTGGGGCCTAGCACAGATACGCAGTATTTT.

A few counts support this clonotype. The CDR3 protein is CASSQDKTNYGYTF. CDR3 bases: TGTGCCAGCAGCCAGGACAAAACTAACTATGGCTACACCTTC. The chain links TRBV3-1 to TRBJ1-2; a possible D gene is TRBD1 (5 bases). This CDR3 is built from 14 residues. Germline V gene data show CDR1 as LGHDT and CDR2 as YNNKEL (reference sequence). V was pared by 3 bases and J by 0 bases, with 8 bases between. Supplemented by reference TRBV3-1 and TRBJ1-2, the full variable domain reads DTAVSQTPKYLVTQMGNDKSIKCEQNLGHDTMYWYKQDSKKFLKIMFSYNNKELIINETVPNRFSPKSPDKAHLNLHINSLELGDSAVYFCASSQDKTNYGYTFGSGTRLTVV.

This clonotype was observed a handful of times. This chain links TRBV28 with TRBJ1-6; 8 bases line up with TRBD1. Germline trimming cut 6 bases from V and 10 bases from J; bases unmatched to any gene: 5. This CDR3 region has 13 residues. Germline V gives CDR1 MDHEN, CDR2 SYDVKM. The CDR3 nucleotides are TGTGCCAGCAGACAGGGGGGAATGTCACCCCTCCACTTT. Translating gives CASRQGGMSPLHF.

The genes are TRBV29-1 and TRBJ2-1, with TRBD2 matching over 11 bases. The CDR3 extends over 15 amino acids. Germline trimming cut 3 bases from V and 9 bases from J; bases unmatched to any gene: 10. Germline V gene sequence: CDR1 SQVTM, CDR2 ANQGSEA. CDR3 loop: CSVEGETSGVCEQFF. As DNA, the CDR3 is TGCAGCGTTGAGGGGGAGACTAGCGGGGTCTGTGAGCAGTTCTTC.

Only a few counts were recorded for this clonotype. The chain is built from TRBV5-1 and TRBJ1-1; D not resolved. The CDR3 covers 16 residues. Between the trimmed V and J ends, which lost 0 bases and 0 bases, there was a span of 12 bases. CDR1 is SGHRS and CDR2 is YFSETQ in the germline V gene. The CDR3 nucleotides are TGCGCCAGCAGCTTGGGCCCGATGGGGTTGAACACTGAAGCTTTCTTT. Amino acid sequence: CASSLGPMGLNTEAFF.

This clonotype was picked up a small number of times. The chain has TRBV6-2 or TRBV6-3 and TRBJ2-5, with 8 bases matching TRBD2. Trimming removed 2 bases from V and 2 bases from J; junction bases left unmatched: 4. CDR3 length: 15 residues. Germline V gene sequence: CDR1 MNHEY, CDR2 SVGEGT. The DNA for the CDR3 is TGTGCCAGCAGTTACGGCAGCGGGGGTCAAGAGACCCAGTACTTC. Protein: CASSYGSGGQETQYF.

This clonotype turned up a few times. The chain employs TRBV12-3 or TRBV12-4 and TRBJ2-7; 8 bases agree with TRBD1. V was clipped by 2 bases and J by 10 bases; unmatched bases: 10. This CDR3 spans 14 amino acids. DNA of the CDR3: TGTGCCAGCAGTTTATCAGGGGGCGCGAGGCCCCAGTACTTC. It translates to CASSLSGGARPQYF.